These 26 T cell receptor beta chains were all obtained from the same sample, sequenced in a study of beta chain features in type 1 diabetes. TCRB transcripts that were expressed got sequenced, as all of the isolated RNA had been reverse transcribed. Sequencing was performed with immunoSEQ multiplex PCR; in TCRdb, only in-frame clones are kept and a portion is missing. The top ten hold 0.02% to 0.025% of the sample, which has about 930,000 clones, 17% seen once. Sequences were obtained from naive CD4+ T cells from blood. These receptors were taken from a woman between 18 and 30 years old in good health.

The chain uses TRBV6-6 and TRBJ1-5; TRBD1 is a possible D gene (5 bases). Trimming cost V 8 bases and J 4 bases, with 12 bases left between them. The CDR3 covers 13 residues. CDR1 is MNHNY and CDR2 is SVGAGI in the germline V gene (reference sequence). The CDR3 here is CASLNGGNQPQHF. DNA for the CDR3: TGTGCCAGCCTCAACGGGGGGAATCAGCCCCAGCATTTT.

This clone was seen a handful of times. The gene calls are TRBV5-6 and TRBJ1-1; D gene unclear. Deletions cut 4 bases from V and 8 bases from J, with 15 bases between. This CDR3 has 13 amino acids. Per the germline V gene, CDR1 is SGHDT and CDR2 is YYEEEE. The CDR3: CASSKLAAPEAFF. For the CDR3, the DNA is TGTGCCAGCAGCAAGCTGGCGGCGCCGGAAGCTTTCTTT. Supplemented by reference TRBV5-6 and TRBJ1-1, the full variable domain reads DAGVTQSPTHLIKTRGQQVTLRCSPKSGHDTVSWYQQALGQGPQFIFQYYEEEERQRGNFPDRFSGHQFPNYSSELNVNALLLGDSALYLCASSKLAAPEAFFGQGTRLTVV.

The J gene is TRBJ2-5, the V gene TRBV7-9; 7 bases fit TRBD1. The germline gives CDR1 SEHNR, CDR2 FQNEAQ (reference sequence). Losses at the gene ends were 4 bases for V and 4 bases for J; bases not matched to a gene: 9. This CDR3 region has 15 residues. CDR3 in DNA: TGTGCCAGCAGCTACAGGGGAGCCTCGGGAGAGACCCAGTACTTC. The encoded protein is CASSYRGASGETQYF.

V usage is TRBV27 and J usage is TRBJ1-5, with TRBD1 identical over 9 bases. In germline, CDR1 is MNHEY, CDR2 SMNVEV (reference sequence). CDR3 size: 13 residues. J lost 5 bases, V lost 6 bases, and 2 bases had no gene match. This CDR3 reads CASRRQGDQPQHF. Here the CDR3 DNA reads TGTGCCAGCAGGAGACAGGGGGATCAGCCCCAGCATTTT.

The table lists this clone with a few counts. V gene TRBV9 combines with J gene TRBJ2-5; D is ambiguous. The CDR3 length is 15 residues. Trimming removed 0 bases at V and 1 base at J, with 10 bases between. Germline CDR1 SGDLS, CDR2 YYNGEE. The CDR3 sequence: CASSVDVGRQETQYF. CDR3 bases: TGTGCCAGCAGCGTAGATGTCGGGCGCCAAGAGACCCAGTACTTC. The full variable domain, in which reference TRBV9 and TRBJ2-5 provide the parts outside the CDR3, is DSGVTQTPKHLITATGQRVTLRCSPRSGDLSVYWYQQSLDQGLQFLIQYYNGEERAKGNILERFSAQQFPDLHSELNLSSLELGDSALYFCASSVDVGRQETQYFGPGTRLLVL.

In its sample, this clone was seen a few times. The J gene is TRBJ2-5, the V gene TRBV7-2; 8 bases are shared with TRBD2. V shed 7 bases, J shed 0 bases, and the junction held 4 bases outside the gene matches. Germline V lookup: CDR1 SGHTA, CDR2 FQGNSA. The CDR3 sequence is 14 residues long. CDR3 sequence: CASTISGNQETQYF. The CDR3 region has the DNA TGTGCCAGCACCATTAGCGGGAACCAAGAGACCCAGTACTTC.

This clone was seen more than once but under ten times. V gene TRBV19 combines with J gene TRBJ2-1; the D gene is possibly TRBD2 (5 bases). Germline V gene lookup returns CDR1 LNHDA and CDR2 SQIVND (reference sequence). CDR3 length: 14 residues. Between the trimmed V and J ends, which lost 1 base and 10 bases, there was a span of 14 bases. DNA for the CDR3: TGTGCCAGTAGTATAGCCAACGCCCCTAGCGAGCAGTTCTTC. Its protein product is CASSIANAPSEQFF.

V gene TRBV5-1 combines with J gene TRBJ2-3; 8 bases match TRBD2. The junction had 7 bases not matched to a gene; V was cut back by 2 bases and J by 5 bases. The germline V gene has CDR1 SGHRS and CDR2 YFSETQ. The CDR3 contains 15 residues. CDR3 residues: CASSLSRGRQDTQYF. Here the CDR3 DNA reads TGCGCCAGCAGCTTAAGTCGCGGGAGGCAAGATACGCAGTATTTT. The entire variable domain, with the rest obtained from reference TRBV5-1 and TRBJ2-3, is as follows: KAGVTQTPRYLIKTRGQQVTLSCSPISGHRSVSWYQQTPGQGLQFLFEYFSETQRNKGNFPGRFSGRQFSNSRSEMNVSTLELGDSALYLCASSLSRGRQDTQYFGPGTRLTVL.

This clone has only a few counts. V is TRBV9 and J is TRBJ2-1, with 8 bases matching TRBD2. Germline CDR1 is SGDLS and CDR2 is YYNGEE. The CDR3 has 16 amino acids. With V trimmed by 4 bases and J by 0 bases, 6 bases remained unmatched. The CDR3 loop is CASSPHGRASYNEQFF. The DNA of the CDR3 is TGTGCCAGCAGCCCACACGGGAGGGCCTCCTACAATGAGCAGTTCTTC.

V gene TRBV29-1 combines with J gene TRBJ2-2; the match to TRBD2 covers 8 bases. V lost 4 bases and J lost 0; bases outside the gene matches: 7. The CDR3 is 16 residues long. Germline V gene lookup returns CDR1 SQVTM and CDR2 ANQGSEA. The DNA for the CDR3 is TGCAGCGTTGCTAGTGGCGGGAGGACGAACACCGGGGAGCTGTTTTTT. Amino acids: CSVASGGRTNTGELFF.

CDR3 bases: TGCGCCAGCAGCTTGCGCCTCTGGGATGAGCAGTTCTTC. It yields the protein CASSLRLWDEQFF. The genes are TRBV5-1 and TRBJ2-1; D uncertain. V lost 1 base and J 8 bases, leaving 10 bases between the germline ends. Germline V gene lookup returns CDR1 SGHRS and CDR2 YFSETQ. The CDR3 totals 13 residues.

The sample holds a few counts of this clone. The V and J genes are TRBV5-1 and TRBJ2-5; possibly TRBD1 for D (6 bases). The V gene lost 2 bases and the J gene lost 1 base, with 15 bases spanning the gap. The CDR3 has 16 residues. In germline, CDR1 is SGHRS, CDR2 YFSETQ. The CDR3 DNA reads as TGCGCCAGCAGCTTAGGCCTCACAGGGTCCCAAGAGACCCAGTACTTC. Translating it yields CASSLGLTGSQETQYF. Full variable domain (missing parts from reference TRBV5-1 and TRBJ2-5): KAGVTQTPRYLIKTRGQQVTLSCSPISGHRSVSWYQQTPGQGLQFLFEYFSETQRNKGNFPGRFSGRQFSNSRSEMNVSTLELGDSALYLCASSLGLTGSQETQYFGPGTRLLVL.

The V and J genes are TRBV5-4 and TRBJ2-5; D perhaps matches TRBD2 (6 bases). Trimming removed 0 bases at V and 5 bases at J, with 14 bases between. Germline loops: CDR1 SGHNT, CDR2 YYREEE (reference sequence). The CDR3 has 15 residues. In DNA, the CDR3 is TGTGCCAGCAGCTTGGAGGCGGGGCGTGGGGAGACCCAGTACTTC. As protein: CASSLEAGRGETQYF.

This clone was counted between two and nine times. The chain joins TRBV4-3 to TRBJ2-5; D unclear. The germline V and J ends were trimmed by 2 bases and 1 base, with 2 bases remaining between them. Germline assignment: CDR1 LGHNA and CDR2 YSLEER. CDR3 length equals 12 residues. The CDR3 DNA sequence: TGCGCCAGCAGCCAACCCCAAGAGACCCAGTACTTC. Its translation is CASSQPQETQYF.

V and J are TRBV4-2 and TRBJ2-7; D is perhaps TRBD1 or TRBD2 (5 bases each). This CDR3 region has 18 residues. Germline values: CDR1 LGHNA, CDR2 YNFKEQ. V lost 1 base and J 3 bases, leaving 22 bases between the germline ends. The chain's CDR3 is CASSQAPQTTGTHYEQYF. CDR3 bases: TGTGCCAGCAGCCAAGCCCCCCAGACTACAGGAACCCACTACGAGCAGTACTTC.

The CDR3: CASSLGGPGSGAGELFF. CDR3 coding DNA: TGCGCCAGCAGTCTTGGGGGGCCGGGTAGCGGGGCCGGGGAGCTGTTTTTT. The J gene is TRBJ2-2, the V gene TRBV4-3, with 8 bases fitting TRBD2. The CDR3 has 17 residues. Trimming at V came to 6 bases and at J to 6 bases, leaving 15 bases not matched to a gene. Germline CDR1 LGHNA, CDR2 YSLEER.

This clone was picked up a small number of times. CDR3 DNA sequence: TGTGCCAGCAGCTTAGGCCGGGTAGGGAAAATGAACACTGAAGCTTTCTTT. This codes for CASSLGRVGKMNTEAFF. V gene TRBV13 combines with J gene TRBJ1-1; D gene ambiguous. The CDR3 loop spans 17 amino acids. Trimming removed 0 bases at V and 0 bases at J, with 14 bases between. The germline CDR1 and CDR2 sequences are PRHDT and FYEKMQ (reference sequence).

The V gene is TRBV28, the J gene TRBJ2-7; D is tentatively TRBD1 or TRBD2 (5 bases each). The ends were cut back, 5 bases at V and 2 bases at J, with 10 bases in the middle. Germline V gene lookup returns CDR1 MDHEN and CDR2 SYDVKM. This CDR3 is built from 13 residues. This chain's CDR3 is CASSRDPAYEQYF. DNA of the CDR3: TGTGCCAGCAGTAGGGACCCGGCCTACGAGCAGTACTTC.

This clone occurred a few times. The genes are TRBV2 and TRBJ1-1; D is unclear. The CDR3 runs 14 residues. The V end was cut by 6 bases, the J end by 1 base, with 12 bases between. CDR1 and CDR2 (germline): SNHLY, FYNNEI. The CDR3 region has the DNA TGTGCCAGCAGGCAGAGCCCGGGGAACACTGAAGCTTTCTTT. Residues: CASRQSPGNTEAFF.

The chain uses TRBV15 and TRBJ2-1; D is unclear. V gave up 0 bases and J gave up 3 bases, with 9 bases separating them. This CDR3 has 15 amino acids. Germline CDR1 and CDR2: LNHNV and YYDKDF (reference sequence). CDR3 loop: CATSRDLPIYNEQFF. In DNA, the CDR3 is TGTGCCACCAGCAGAGATTTACCTATCTACAATGAGCAGTTCTTC.

This clone was counted between two and nine times. The genes are TRBV5-6 and TRBJ1-2; D unresolved. Between the trimmed V and J ends, which lost 1 base and 4 bases, there was a span of 17 bases. Germline V lookup: CDR1 SGHDT, CDR2 YYEEEE. The length of the CDR3 is 16 residues. CDR3 residues: CASSLWTWTVIYGYTF. For the CDR3, the DNA is TGTGCCAGCAGCTTGTGGACGTGGACGGTGATCTATGGCTACACCTTC.

This clone was seen only a few times. The gene calls are TRBV19 and TRBJ2-7, with D possibly TRBD2 on 5 matching bases. Germline V gene data show CDR1 as LNHDA and CDR2 as SQIVND (reference sequence). The CDR3 spans 14 residues. The germline V and J ends were trimmed by 5 bases and 6 bases, with 17 bases remaining between them. Here the CDR3 DNA reads TGTGCCAGTAGTCCACGGACTGGCCGCTTCGAGCAGTACTTC. It encodes CASSPRTGRFEQYF.

J is TRBJ2-7 and V is TRBV5-1, with D perhaps matching TRBD1 or TRBD2 (5 bases each). This CDR3 is built from 18 residues. Trimming removed 4 bases at V and 0 bases at J, with 23 bases between. CDR1 and CDR2 (germline): SGHRS, YFSETQ. CDR3 protein: CASSMRPGTDDSSYEQYF. CDR3 DNA: TGCGCCAGCAGCATGCGTCCCGGGACGGACGATAGCTCCTACGAGCAGTACTTC.

V usage is TRBV7-8 and J usage is TRBJ2-7, with TRBD2 as a possible D gene (5 bases). The CDR3 consists of 14 residues. Per the germline V gene, CDR1 is SGHVS and CDR2 is FQNEAQ. Trimming removed 2 bases from V and 1 base from J, with 9 bases in between. The CDR3 is CASSLRTGSYEQYF. The CDR3 DNA follows: TGTGCCAGCAGCTTACGGACTGGTTCCTACGAGCAGTACTTC.

This clone was found once. The chain links TRBV5-4 to TRBJ2-7; no definite D call. CDR3 length: 15 residues. Germline V gene data show CDR1 as SGHNT and CDR2 as YYREEE (reference sequence). V was clipped by 1 base and J by 3 bases, with 14 bases between them. This CDR3 is CASSLYWGSHYEQYF. The CDR3 DNA sequence: TGTGCCAGCAGCTTGTATTGGGGAAGCCACTACGAGCAGTACTTC.

The chain links TRBV7-9 to TRBJ2-1; 11 bases align to TRBD2. V dropped 1 base and J dropped 3; count of bases not matched to a gene: 11. Germline CDR1 and CDR2: SEHNR and FQNEAQ (reference sequence). The length of the CDR3 is 19 residues. The CDR3 region is CASSLVGLAVGVVYNEQFF. The CDR3 DNA is TGTGCCAGCAGCTTAGTGGGACTAGCGGTCGGCGTTGTCTACAATGAGCAGTTCTTC.